The next 14 T cell receptor beta chains were all read from a single sample in a study of Ad26.COV2.S vaccination and SARS-CoV-2 variants. The protocol was immunoSEQ multiplex PCR, while the TCRdb copy is restricted to in-frame clones and leaves out a portion. Among 200,000 to 300,000 clones, 70% to 90% were seen once, and the ten largest hold about 10%. Described treatment: around 19 received Ad26.COV2.S at low or high dose, single or two shots; about five received placebo; per-sample allocation not given. After the first vaccine or placebo injection, samples were drawn on day 63. The sequencing used peripheral blood, collected in a trial of Ad26.COV2.S vaccine versus placebo. The source of these receptors is a person aged 18-60 years who received the Ad26.COV2.S COVID-19 vaccine or a placebo.

The chain joins TRBV19 to TRBJ1-1; D gene unclear. V was cut by 11 bases and J by 0 bases, with 16 bases left in between. The CDR3 is 14 amino acids. CDR1 is LNHDA, CDR2 SQIVND, per germline (reference sequence). The CDR3 DNA follows: TGTGCCCGGAGGGCAGTCCGGTTGAACACTGAAGCTTTCTTT. It encodes CARRAVRLNTEAFF.

V and J are TRBV5-4 and TRBJ2-3; the match to TRBD2 covers 8 bases. The V segment lost 1 base and the J segment 3 bases; nucleotides outside the gene matches: 7. Per germline, CDR1 SGHNT and CDR2 YYREEE (reference sequence). The CDR3 length is 16 residues. The CDR3 sequence: CASSLTAGGVTDTQYF. The CDR3, as DNA: TGTGCCAGCAGCTTGACGGCGGGGGGAGTAACAGATACGCAGTATTTT.

This chain links TRBV20-1 with TRBJ2-3; 8 bases agree with TRBD2. With V trimmed by 3 bases and J by 10 bases, 12 bases remained unmatched. The CDR3 sequence is 14 residues long. Per the germline V gene, CDR1 is DFQATT and CDR2 is SNEGSKA (reference sequence). CDR3 sequence reads: CSASVVGGAGSQYF. The DNA for the CDR3 is TGCAGTGCTAGTGTCGTCGGGGGGGCCGGGTCGCAGTATTTT.

This clone was picked up one time. The J gene is TRBJ2-2, the V gene TRBV25-1; D is perhaps TRBD1 (6 bases). Germline V gene data show CDR1 as MGHDK and CDR2 as SYGVNS. This CDR3 spans 17 amino acids. V was shortened by 2 bases and J by 0 bases, with 13 bases between the two germline ends. DNA of the CDR3: TGTGCCAGCAGTGAACCTACAGGGAACGCGAACACCGGGGAGCTGTTTTTT. Translation gives CASSEPTGNANTGELFF.

V and J are TRBV19 and TRBJ1-2; D not certain. CDR1 is LNHDA and CDR2 is SQIVND in the germline V gene (reference sequence). The CDR3 totals 15 residues. V lost 1 base, J lost 4 bases, and 13 bases lay in between. This chain's CDR3 is CASSIGLAPGYGYTF. The CDR3 DNA reads as TGTGCCAGTAGTATAGGTTTGGCCCCCGGCTATGGCTACACCTTC.

The chain employs TRBV19 and TRBJ1-1; weak D call: TRBD1 (5 bases). Between the trimmed V and J ends, which lost 6 bases and 11 bases, there was a span of 19 bases. The CDR3 runs 13 residues. Per the germline V gene, CDR1 is LNHDA and CDR2 is SQIVND (reference sequence). The CDR3 DNA is TGTGCCAGTAGGGACCGGGACTCGCAAAACGCTTTCTTT. Translated: CASRDRDSQNAFF.

V usage is TRBV5-1 and J usage is TRBJ1-5, with no clear D. CDR1 SGHRS and CDR2 YFSETQ come from the germline V gene. V lost 5 bases and J lost 0, with 12 bases in between. The CDR3 totals 15 residues. The CDR3 DNA reads TGCGCCAGCAGGCTTTGGACCGATAGCAATCAGCCCCAGCATTTT. It specifies CASRLWTDSNQPQHF.

This clone was seen only once. The V call is TRBV28, the J call TRBJ1-2; 9 nucleotides align to TRBD1. Trimming cost V 3 bases and J 4 bases; bases outside gene matches: 9. Germline loops: CDR1 MDHEN, CDR2 SYDVKM. CDR3 length equals 16 residues. The CDR3 region is CASSLTGTGMGYGYTF. Here the CDR3 DNA reads TGTGCCAGCAGTTTGACCGGGACAGGGATGGGCTATGGCTACACCTTC.

This clone was recorded only once. The rearrangement joins TRBV19 to TRBJ1-4; tentative D call: TRBD1 (5 bases). The germline V gene encodes CDR1 LNHDA and CDR2 SQIVND (reference sequence). Trimming stripped 4 bases from V and 4 bases from J, with 7 bases between. The CDR3 covers 13 residues. The CDR3 protein is CASSTGVNEKLFF. In DNA, the CDR3 is TGTGCCAGTAGTACGGGGGTTAATGAAAAACTGTTTTTT.

V is TRBV7-9 and J is TRBJ1-5, with D unclear. The germline V gene encodes CDR1 SEHNR and CDR2 FQNEAQ (reference sequence). V lost 2 bases and J lost 7, with 6 bases in between. This CDR3 has 12 amino acids. CDR3 nucleotide sequence: TGTGCCAGCAGCTTACATGGCCAGCCCCAGCATTTT. Its translation is CASSLHGQPQHF.

V usage is TRBV5-4 and J usage is TRBJ2-3, with 8 bases matching TRBD2. CDR3 length: 15 residues. The germline CDR1 and CDR2 sequences are SGHNT and YYREEE (reference sequence). V trimming: 10 bases; J trimming: 0 bases; junction bases outside the gene matches: 10. In DNA, the CDR3 is TGTGCCTTAAATCAGCGGGGGACAAGCACAGATACGCAGTATTTT. Translated, it gives CALNQRGTSTDTQYF.

The rearrangement links TRBV30 to TRBJ2-2, with 7 bases aligning to TRBD2. The CDR3 length is 15 residues. CDR1 is GTSNPN and CDR2 is SVGIG in the germline V gene (reference sequence). J gave up 0 bases and V 4 bases, and 5 bases lay outside the gene matches. CDR3 bases: TGTGCCTGGACTTGGGGGGGTGCGAACACCGGGGAGCTGTTTTTT. Protein: CAWTWGGANTGELFF.

This chain links TRBV4-3 with TRBJ2-7, with 10 positions matching TRBD1. Germline values: CDR1 LGHNA, CDR2 YSLEER. With 0 bases clipped from V and 7 bases from J, the junction kept 12 bases outside the gene matches. The CDR3 covers 17 residues. The chain's CDR3 is CASSQDRLRQGAWEQYF. The CDR3 region has the DNA TGCGCCAGCAGCCAAGATCGTTTGAGACAGGGGGCATGGGAGCAGTACTTC.

The chain has TRBV27 and TRBJ1-1; D is unresolved. This CDR3 contains 14 residues. Trimming removed 4 bases from V and 1 base from J, with 10 bases in between. Germline-derived CDR1 and CDR2 are MNHEY and SMNVEV (reference sequence). As DNA, the CDR3 is TGTGCCAGCAGTTCCCGAAATGCGAACACTGAAGCTTTCTTT. Translating it yields CASSSRNANTEAFF.